These T cell receptor beta chains were read from a single sample in a study of CD8+ T cells in alopecia areata. Clones were sequenced by immunoSEQ multiplex PCR, and TCRdb holds only the in-frame ones, with some missing. Among 120,000 to 150,000 clones listed, 86% were seen once. This material consisted of CD8+ T cells sorted from blood, taken at week 4, from a patient treated with tofacitinib. These receptor sequences come from a human donor with alopecia areata. Each CDR3 is given without its conserved first and last residue. Fields, in order: V gene, J gene, CDR3 protein.

V gene: TRBV29-1
J gene: TRBJ1-1
CDR3 protein: SVLDGTEAF

V gene: TRBV27
J gene: TRBJ1-1
CDR3 protein: ASSFSGQGGAF

V gene: TRBV6-5
J gene: TRBJ2-1
CDR3 protein: ASSWQGMGNEQF

V gene: TRBV7-9
J gene: TRBJ2-1
CDR3 protein: ASSLAGGNEQF

V gene: TRBV7-9
J gene: TRBJ1-5
CDR3 protein: ASSRQGADQPQH

V gene: TRBV7-9
J gene: TRBJ2-1
CDR3 protein: ASSLEQAEQF

V gene: TRBV6-1
J gene: TRBJ2-7
CDR3 protein: ASSGGTSPYEQY

V gene: TRBV5-1
J gene: TRBJ2-4
CDR3 protein: ASSLGDGGAVQNIQY

V gene: TRBV6-1
J gene: TRBJ2-3
CDR3 protein: ASSDRGGGAVDTQY

V gene: TRBV5-4
J gene: TRBJ2-7
CDR3 protein: ASSLQPQGNYEQY

V gene: TRBV4-1
J gene: TRBJ2-7
CDR3 protein: ASSPGSIYEQY

V gene: TRBV29-1
J gene: TRBJ2-5
CDR3 protein: SVDPGGMETQY

V gene: TRBV6-5
J gene: TRBJ2-3
CDR3 protein: ASSYTSGTDTQY

V gene: TRBV29-1
J gene: TRBJ2-7
CDR3 protein: SALGDRAYEEQY

V gene: TRBV2
J gene: TRBJ2-1
CDR3 protein: ASSEAAAWQF

V gene: TRBV12-5
J gene: TRBJ2-5
CDR3 protein: ASGLVPPRRLQETQY

V gene: TRBV2
J gene: TRBJ2-1
CDR3 protein: ASSSLRWDEQF

V gene: TRBV10-2
J gene: TRBJ1-6
CDR3 protein: ASSENRVSPLH

V gene: TRBV11-2
J gene: TRBJ2-1
CDR3 protein: ASSLEAGPGSNEQF

V gene: TRBV5-4
J gene: TRBJ2-3
CDR3 protein: ASSLLAGASTDTQY

V gene: TRBV7-2
J gene: TRBJ1-1
CDR3 protein: ASSLWTWKAF

V gene: TRBV25-1
J gene: TRBJ2-1
CDR3 protein: ASMRGVGEQF

V gene: TRBV25-1
J gene: TRBJ2-5
CDR3 protein: ASRGGRETQY

V gene: TRBV27
J gene: TRBJ2-2
CDR3 protein: ASSLSWTNTGELF

V gene: TRBV11-2
J gene: TRBJ2-7
CDR3 protein: ASSPSGTSGYEQY

V gene: TRBV27
J gene: TRBJ2-7
CDR3 protein: ASMAGGLYEQY

V gene: TRBV6-5
J gene: TRBJ2-3
CDR3 protein: ASSYSGPSDTQY

V gene: TRBV11-3
J gene: TRBJ2-1
CDR3 protein: ASSSRDLNYNEQF

V gene: TRBV4-1
J gene: TRBJ1-1
CDR3 protein: ASSRGQENTEAF

V gene: TRBV30
J gene: TRBJ2-7
CDR3 protein: AWTDGKNYEQY

V gene: TRBV5-5
J gene: TRBJ2-1
CDR3 protein: ASTFNEQF

V gene: TRBV9
J gene: TRBJ1-1
CDR3 protein: ASSAGGNTEAF

V gene: TRBV27
J gene: TRBJ1-2
CDR3 protein: ASRAYTGAHDGYT

V gene: TRBV7-6
J gene: TRBJ2-7
CDR3 protein: ASSLAPLDRSSEQY

V gene: TRBV29-1
J gene: TRBJ2-7
CDR3 protein: SVEQGASYEQY

V gene: TRBV5-6
J gene: TRBJ2-3
CDR3 protein: ASSFPGTRGDTQY

V gene: TRBV7-9
J gene: TRBJ1-4
CDR3 protein: AIGQGEEKLF

V gene: TRBV5-4
J gene: TRBJ2-3
CDR3 protein: ASSLGSGVDTQY

V gene: TRBV29-1
J gene: TRBJ1-4
CDR3 protein: SVTPSPSEKLF

V gene: TRBV4-1
J gene: TRBJ2-7
CDR3 protein: ASSQRGEYEQY

V gene: TRBV19
J gene: TRBJ2-1
CDR3 protein: ASSIPDIFNEQF

V gene: TRBV6-4
J gene: TRBJ2-6
CDR3 protein: ASSVGWLGGANVLT

V gene: TRBV27
J gene: TRBJ2-2
CDR3 protein: ASRDRGRDTGELF